This T cell receptor (beta chain) appears in the sequencing data of a study of vaccination effects on CD4 cells after COVID-19. The V end was cut by 6 bases, the J end by 0 bases, with 13 bases between. This CDR3 has 16 amino acids. CDR1 and CDR2 (germline): SGDLS, YYNGEE. Points on this clone: Its antigen is not identified.

Study-wide points: Late post-vaccination samples showed marked contraction of infection- and vaccine-induced clones.

Sequencing was preceded by expansion of antigen-specific CD4+ T cells with viral peptide pools in the ViraFEST assay. CD4+ T cells were isolated after 10 days of culture. Vaccinated recipients, who were negative for nucleocapsid antibodies, had no history of SARS-CoV-2 infection. Clones were read by immunoSEQ multiplex PCR, and TCRdb kept only the in-frame ones, dropping some. The table shows under 80,000 clones, with around 76% occurring only once. The chain recombines TRBV9 with TRBJ1-6, with D possibly matching TRBD1 (5 bases). The starting material was CD4+ T cells from PBMCs cultured with SARS-CoV-2 spike peptides, obtained before COVID-19 vaccination. The source is a human donor who received a COVID-19 vaccine. This CDR3 reads CASMTGDGSYNSPLHF. The CDR3 DNA sequence: TGTGCCAGCATGACGGGGGATGGCTCCTATAATTCACCCCTCCACTTT.